These 30 T cell receptor beta chains were all obtained from the same sample, sequenced in a study of blood T cell repertoires in COVID-19. Profiling relied on immunoSEQ multiplex PCR, and the TCRdb table lists in-frame clones only, not all of them. The table includes roughly 150,000 clones, 84% detected once. What was sequenced was peripheral blood. Every receptor here comes from a woman of 80 years or more with COVID-19, enrolled during active disease.

The V and J genes are TRBV12-3 or TRBV12-4 and TRBJ1-1, with D unresolved. V was pared by 6 bases and J by 5 bases, with 13 bases between. This CDR3 is 13 amino acids long. DNA for the CDR3: TGTGCCAGCAGGTTATTCCCGGGGACTGAAGCTTTCTTT. Protein sequence: CASRLFPGTEAFF.

The V gene is TRBV5-1, the J gene TRBJ2-1; 13 positions match TRBD2. Germline trimming cut 4 bases from V and 6 bases from J; bases unmatched to any gene: 4. Per the germline V gene, CDR1 is SGHRS and CDR2 is YFSETQ. The CDR3 has 15 amino acids. The CDR3 bases are TGCGCCAGCAGCCCCGGACTAGCGGGAGTCAATGAGCAGTTCTTC. Encoded protein: CASSPGLAGVNEQFF.

The chain links TRBV7-2 to TRBJ1-4, with 8 bases that match TRBD1. The germline V gene has CDR1 SGHTA and CDR2 FQGNSA. J was trimmed by 5 bases and V by 1 base; bases with no gene match: 6. The CDR3 has 16 amino acids. CDR3 protein: CASSLDRGGRNEKLFF. Written as DNA, the CDR3 is TGTGCCAGCAGCTTAGACAGGGGGGGCCGGAATGAAAAACTGTTTTTT.

The rearrangement uses TRBV7-3 and TRBJ2-6; 7 bases agree with TRBD1. This CDR3 is built from 17 residues. V was pared by 3 bases and J by 0 bases, with 5 bases of the junction left unmatched. The germline V gene encodes CDR1 SGHTA and CDR2 FQGTGA. The CDR3 is CASSFLGQLSGANVLTF. DNA of the CDR3: TGTGCCAGCAGCTTCTTGGGACAGCTCTCTGGGGCCAACGTCCTGACTTTC.

The rearrangement joins TRBV7-9 to TRBJ1-1, with D unresolved. Looked up from germline, CDR1 is SEHNR and CDR2 is FQNEAQ (reference sequence). The CDR3 totals 13 residues. The V end lost 6 bases, the J end lost 1 base, and 9 bases lay between the germline ends. The CDR3 DNA follows: TGTGCCAGCAGACCGGGTGGGAACACTGAAGCTTTCTTT. Amino acids: CASRPGGNTEAFF.

In nucleotides, the CDR3 is TGTGCCAGCAGCGGTAGCGGGAGCGGCTACAATGAGCAGTTCTTC. Encoded protein: CASSGSGSGYNEQFF. This chain connects TRBV9 to TRBJ2-1; 9 bases align to TRBD2. The CDR3 has 15 amino acids. J gave up 3 bases and V 3 bases, and 4 bases lay outside the gene matches. Germline CDR1 and CDR2: SGDLS and YYNGEE.

The J gene is TRBJ2-7, the V gene TRBV27; D possibly corresponds to TRBD1 (6 bases). Deletions cut 6 bases from V and 4 bases from J, with 10 bases between. The CDR3 has 12 amino acids. Looked up from germline, CDR1 is MNHEY and CDR2 is SMNVEV (reference sequence). The DNA for the CDR3 is TGTGCCAGCAGACGGACAGTATACGAGCAGTACTTC. Its protein is CASRRTVYEQYF.

J is TRBJ2-7 and V is TRBV7-3; weak D call: TRBD2 (5 bases). The germline V and J ends were trimmed by 6 bases and 7 bases, with 19 bases remaining between them. This CDR3 has 14 residues. Looked up from germline, CDR1 is SGHTA and CDR2 is FQGTGA. DNA for the CDR3: TGTGCCAGCAGTTTCCCGAGGGCAACGGGGGAGCAGTACTTC. It specifies CASSFPRATGEQYF. The variable domain in full, with the rest retrieved from reference TRBV7-3 and TRBJ2-7, is GAGVSQTPSNKVTEKGKYVELRCDPISGHTALYWYRQSLGQGPEFLIYFQGTGAADDSGLPNDRFFAVRPEGSVSTLKIQRTERGDSAVYLCASSFPRATGEQYFGPGTRLTVT.

The rearrangement joins TRBV5-1 to TRBJ2-3; D is perhaps TRBD1 (5 bases). Germline V gene sequence: CDR1 SGHRS, CDR2 YFSETQ. CDR3 size: 14 residues. V gave up 0 bases and J gave up 4 bases, with 9 bases separating them. The CDR3 bases are TGCGCCAGCAGCTTGGGTACAGGAGCAGATACGCAGTATTTT. Amino acids: CASSLGTGADTQYF. Variable domain in full (rest from reference TRBV5-1 and TRBJ2-3): KAGVTQTPRYLIKTRGQQVTLSCSPISGHRSVSWYQQTPGQGLQFLFEYFSETQRNKGNFPGRFSGRQFSNSRSEMNVSTLELGDSALYLCASSLGTGADTQYFGPGTRLTVL.

This clone was picked up one time. The rearrangement links TRBV11-3 to TRBJ2-7, with a possible D match to TRBD2 (5 bases). The germline V and J ends were trimmed by 6 bases and 6 bases, with 18 bases remaining between them. CDR3 size: 14 residues. CDR1 is SGHNT, CDR2 YENEEA, per germline. The CDR3: CASSPHLASGEQYF. DNA for the CDR3: TGTGCCAGCAGTCCCCATCTAGCTTCGGGCGAGCAGTACTTC.

V usage is TRBV7-9 and J usage is TRBJ1-4, with TRBD1 matching 8 bases. The V and J ends lost 5 bases and 7 bases, in that order; junction bases with no gene match: 15. The CDR3 covers 17 residues. CDR1 is SEHNR and CDR2 is FQNEAQ in the germline V gene (reference sequence). For the CDR3, the DNA is TGTGCCAGCAGCAAACTTCCGGTTCGGACAGGGATTGAAAAACTGTTTTTT. It specifies CASSKLPVRTGIEKLFF.

The rearrangement joins TRBV4-1 to TRBJ2-2, with D possibly matching TRBD2 (6 bases). Trimming stripped 4 bases from V and 2 bases from J, with 11 bases between. This CDR3 region has 15 residues. Per the germline V gene, CDR1 is MGHRA and CDR2 is YSYEKL. The CDR3: CASSPGGPNTGELFF. The CDR3 nucleotides read TGCGCCAGCAGCCCAGGAGGGCCAAACACCGGGGAGCTGTTTTTT.

V gene TRBV10-3 combines with J gene TRBJ1-2; 7 nucleotides line up with TRBD1. In germline, CDR1 is ENHRY, CDR2 SYGVKD. This CDR3 has 13 residues. V lost 7 bases to trimming and J lost 8 bases; unmatched junction nucleotides: 10. The CDR3 DNA sequence: TGTGCCATCACCGGCGGGGACAGTCGGGGCTACACCTTC. Translation: CAITGGDSRGYTF.

The V and J genes are TRBV6-1 and TRBJ1-6; 9 bases line up with TRBD1. V was pared by 6 bases and J by 6 bases, with 9 bases of the junction left unmatched. Germline CDR1 is MNHNS and CDR2 is SASEGT. The CDR3 extends over 16 amino acids. CDR3 sequence reads: CASREQGAGRNSPLHF. DNA of the CDR3: TGTGCCAGCAGAGAACAGGGGGCCGGGCGTAATTCACCCCTCCACTTT.

This clone came up once. This chain connects TRBV7-6 to TRBJ2-2; TRBD2 aligns across 13 bases. The germline gives CDR1 SGHVS, CDR2 FNYEAQ. The CDR3 contains 18 residues. V trimming: 5 bases; J trimming: 0 bases; junction bases outside the gene matches: 6. DNA for the CDR3: TGTGCCAGCAGCGCGAGACTAGCGGGGGGCTCGAACACCGGGGAGCTGTTTTTT. Translated, it gives CASSARLAGGSNTGELFF.

CDR3 protein: CASSQEFRGNQPQHF. The CDR3 nucleotides read TGCGCCAGCAGCCAAGAATTCAGGGGCAATCAGCCCCAGCATTTT. The gene calls are TRBV4-1 and TRBJ1-5; TRBD1 might be the D (5 bases). Trimming removed 0 bases at V and 2 bases at J, with 8 bases between. CDR1 MGHRA and CDR2 YSYEKL come from the germline V gene. The CDR3 length is 15 residues.

V usage is TRBV21-1 and J usage is TRBJ2-5; TRBD1 is the table's D call, not checked against the DNA. TRBV21-1 is a pseudogene segment. The CDR3 totals 12 residues. This CDR3 is CASSKPEETQYF. DNA of the CDR3: TGTGCCAGCAGCAAGCCAGAAGAGACCCAGTACTTC.

The V gene is TRBV19, the J gene TRBJ1-4, with D tentatively TRBD1 (5 bases). The CDR3 consists of 14 residues. With 1 base removed from V and 8 bases from J, the gap between germline ends came to 11 bases. The germline V gene has CDR1 LNHDA and CDR2 SQIVND (reference sequence). CDR3 loop: CASSIVGVNEKLFF. CDR3 DNA sequence: TGTGCCAGTAGTATAGTAGGGGTAAACGAAAAACTGTTTTTT.

This clone was seen only a few times. The rearrangement uses TRBV6-2 or TRBV6-3 and TRBJ2-3; 7 bases line up with TRBD2. The V gene end was trimmed by 4 bases and the J gene end by 5 bases; junction bases not matched to a gene: 3. This CDR3 has 13 residues. Per germline, CDR1 MNHEY and CDR2 SVGEGT. The CDR3, as DNA: TGTGCCAGCAGTTGGACTAGTCTAGATACGCAGTATTTT. It encodes CASSWTSLDTQYF.

This rearrangement joins TRBV9 to TRBJ1-1; no firm D call. The CDR3 totals 13 residues. The germline V gene encodes CDR1 SGDLS and CDR2 YYNGEE. Deletions cut 0 bases from V and 0 bases from J, with 3 bases between. The CDR3 is CASSVAVNTEAFF. CDR3 in DNA: TGTGCCAGCAGCGTAGCAGTGAACACTGAAGCTTTCTTT.

The rearrangement joins TRBV7-2 to TRBJ1-2; D ambiguous. The CDR3 loop spans 14 amino acids. V shed 5 bases and J shed 4 bases, with 14 bases lying between them. CDR1 and CDR2 from the germline V gene are SGHTA and FQGNSA. The CDR3 region is CASSPSGVGYGYTF. The CDR3 DNA is TGTGCCAGCAGCCCCAGCGGGGTGGGCTATGGCTACACCTTC. The variable domain in full, completed from reference TRBV7-2 and TRBJ1-2, reads GAGVSQSPSNKVTEKGKDVELRCDPISGHTALYWYRQSLGQGLEFLIYFQGNSAPDKSGLPSDRFSAERTGGSVSTLTIQRTQQEDSAVYLCASSPSGVGYGYTFGSGTRLTVV.

This rearrangement joins TRBV19 to TRBJ2-5; TRBD2 agrees at 9 bases. V lost 0 bases to trimming and J lost 4 bases; unmatched junction nucleotides: 6. The germline V gene encodes CDR1 LNHDA and CDR2 SQIVND (reference sequence). This CDR3 has 16 amino acids. The CDR3 DNA reads as TGTGCCAGTAGTATAGAAGGCGGGAGGGCCGGAGAGACCCAGTACTTC. It encodes CASSIEGGRAGETQYF.

The chain uses TRBV19 and TRBJ2-5, with TRBD2 matching 13 bases. Trimming at V came to 3 bases and at J to 2 bases, leaving 12 bases not matched to a gene. The length of the CDR3 is 19 residues. Germline loops: CDR1 LNHDA, CDR2 SQIVND (reference sequence). This CDR3 reads CASSILGLAGDREQETQYF. Here the CDR3 DNA reads TGTGCCAGTAGTATTCTTGGACTAGCGGGAGACAGGGAACAAGAGACCCAGTACTTC.

This sequence joins TRBV10-3 and TRBJ1-4; tentatively, D is TRBD1 (6 bases). V was trimmed by 3 bases and J by 0 bases, leaving 11 bases between them. CDR1 ENHRY and CDR2 SYGVKD come from the germline V gene. The CDR3 contains 16 residues. The CDR3 bases are TGTGCCATCAGTGACAGCGGGACACCAACTAATGAAAAACTGTTTTTT. It specifies CAISDSGTPTNEKLFF.

The J gene is TRBJ2-3, the V gene TRBV30, with 10 bases fitting TRBD2. CDR1 is GTSNPN and CDR2 is SVGIG in the germline V gene (reference sequence). Germline trimming cut 8 bases from V and 2 bases from J; bases unmatched to any gene: 7. CDR3 length equals 14 residues. This CDR3 reads CARGGLAYTDTQYF. In DNA form, the CDR3 reads TGTGCCCGAGGGGGACTAGCGTACACAGATACGCAGTATTTT.

V gene TRBV18 combines with J gene TRBJ2-7; D remains unclear. This CDR3 has 14 amino acids. Germline CDR1 KGHSH, CDR2 LQKENI. Deletions cut 3 bases from V and 5 bases from J, with 14 bases between. CDR3 residues: CASSPLRTEHEQYF. CDR3 DNA sequence: TGTGCCAGCTCACCCCTGCGTACAGAACACGAGCAGTACTTC. The full variable domain, its missing parts supplied by reference TRBV18 and TRBJ2-7, is NAGVMQNPRHLVRRRGQEARLRCSPMKGHSHVYWYRQLPEEGLKFMVYLQKENIIDESGMPKERFSAEFPKEGPSILRIQQVVRGDSAAYFCASSPLRTEHEQYFGPGTRLTVT.

The chain is built from TRBV27 and TRBJ2-7, with a tentative D call TRBD2 (6 bases). V shed 5 bases and J shed 1 base, with 18 bases lying between them. CDR3 length: 16 residues. Germline V gene data show CDR1 as MNHEY and CDR2 as SMNVEV (reference sequence). CDR3 amino acids: CASSLSPSGWSYEQYF. Here the CDR3 DNA reads TGTGCCAGCAGTCTCTCCCCCAGCGGGTGGTCCTACGAGCAGTACTTC.

The V and J genes are TRBV5-5 and TRBJ2-7; the D gene is possibly TRBD2 (5 bases). The CDR3 spans 16 residues. CDR1 SGHKS and CDR2 YYEKEE come from the germline V gene (reference sequence). V lost 0 bases and J 1 base, leaving 14 bases between the germline ends. For the CDR3, the DNA is TGTGCCAGCAGCTTGGATCTGTCGGGGATGTCCTACGAGCAGTACTTC. Protein: CASSLDLSGMSYEQYF.

The V call is TRBV3-1 (or the pseudogene TRBV3-2), the J call TRBJ1-1, with 7 bases fitting TRBD1. Germline-derived CDR1 and CDR2 are LGHDT and YNNKEL (reference sequence). This CDR3 has 14 amino acids. V lost 6 bases to trimming and J lost 0 bases; unmatched junction nucleotides: 4. This CDR3 reads CASSQTGMNTEAFF. The CDR3, as DNA: TGTGCCAGCAGTCAGACAGGGATGAACACTGAAGCTTTCTTT.

The chain uses TRBV19 and TRBJ1-1; a weak D match, TRBD1 (5 bases). The germline V gene has CDR1 LNHDA and CDR2 SQIVND (reference sequence). The CDR3 runs 13 residues. The V end lost 5 bases, the J end lost 5 bases, and 12 bases lay between the germline ends. CDR3 in DNA: TGTGCCAGTAGTCTCAGGGATCGGACTGAAGCTTTCTTT. It translates to CASSLRDRTEAFF.